Shown below are 18 T cell receptor beta chains from a single sample sequenced in a study of OX40 agonist ivuxolimab in advanced cancers. Clones were read by immunoSEQ multiplex PCR, and TCRdb kept only the in-frame ones, dropping some. This sample carries roughly 95,000 clones, 86% of them seen once, and the ten largest clones take roughly 2.1%. The source material was CD4+ or CD8+ T cells sorted from blood, sampled in a trial of the OX40 agonist ivuxolimab. The receptor source for this set is an adult with an advanced solid tumor such as melanoma, head and neck, liver or kidney cancer.

In DNA, the CDR3 is TGCGCCGGATCGAACAGAAACACTGAAGCTTTCTTT. Translating it yields CAGSNRNTEAFF. The chain has TRBV10-2 and TRBJ1-1; D gene unclear. Germline CDR1 WSHSY, CDR2 SAAADI. The ends were cut back, 11 bases at V and 2 bases at J, with 12 bases in the middle. The CDR3 is made up of 12 amino acids.

This chain links TRBV6-5 with TRBJ2-7; a weak D match, TRBD1 (6 bases). This CDR3 contains 13 residues. Germline CDR1 is MNHEY and CDR2 is SVGAGI. Between the trimmed V and J ends, which lost 5 bases and 1 base, there was a span of 9 bases. The CDR3 DNA reads as TGTGCCAGCAGTGTCAGGGGATCCTACGAGCAGTACTTC. Amino acids: CASSVRGSYEQYF.

The sample holds a few counts of this clone. The rearrangement links TRBV19 to TRBJ2-3; 7 nucleotides agree with TRBD2. The J segment lost 2 bases and the V segment lost 6 bases, leaving 8 bases of the junction unmatched. The CDR3 extends over 15 amino acids. Germline CDR1 reads LNHDA; CDR2 reads SQIVND (reference sequence). CDR3 protein: CASRPLAETTDTQYF. In DNA form, the CDR3 reads TGTGCCAGTAGACCTCTAGCGGAGACCACAGATACGCAGTATTTT.

In the case of this clone: The same CDR3 also results from other DNA sequences found in this sample. This chain joins TRBV2 and TRBJ2-5; 7 nucleotides agree with TRBD1. V shed 6 bases, J shed 2 bases, and the junction held 3 bases outside the gene matches. CDR1 is SNHLY, CDR2 FYNNEI, per germline. This CDR3 is built from 13 residues. This CDR3 reads CASRGQPQETQYF. Written as DNA, the CDR3 is TGTGCCAGCAGGGGACAGCCGCAAGAGACCCAGTACTTC. Looking up the rest from reference TRBV2 and TRBJ2-5 gives the full variable domain: EPEVTQTPSHQVTQMGQEVILRCVPISNHLYFYWYRQILGQKVEFLVSFYNNEISEKSEIFDDQFSVERPDGSNFTLKIRSTKLEDSAMYFCASRGQPQETQYFGPGTRLLVL.

The chain employs TRBV19 and TRBJ2-4, with 7 bases lining up with TRBD2. Germline loops: CDR1 LNHDA, CDR2 SQIVND (reference sequence). The V and J ends lost 8 bases and 6 bases, in that order; junction bases with no gene match: 7. The CDR3 extends over 13 amino acids. CDR3 in amino acids: CASSDGTINIQYF. The CDR3 DNA follows: TGTGCCAGTTCGGACGGGACTATAAACATTCAGTACTTC. The full variable domain, with the rest looked up from reference TRBV19 and TRBJ2-4, is DGGITQSPKYLFRKEGQNVTLSCEQNLNHDAMYWYRQDPGQGLRLIYYSQIVNDFQKGDIAEGYSVSREKKESFPLTVTSAQKNPTAFYLCASSDGTINIQYFGAGTRLSVL.

V is TRBV6-5 and J is TRBJ2-2; D uncertain. Trimming cost V 6 bases and J 7 bases, with 12 bases left between them. CDR3 length: 13 amino acids. Germline loops: CDR1 MNHEY, CDR2 SVGAGI. The CDR3 DNA follows: TGTGCCAGCAGCCGCTTCAATGGCGGGGAGCTGTTTTTT. Translation gives CASSRFNGGELFF.

In regard to this clone: The identical CDR3 is also encoded by other nucleotide sequences in the sample. The chain links TRBV18 to TRBJ2-3; D gene uncertain. This CDR3 contains 14 residues. The V gene lost 1 base and the J gene lost 2 bases, with 7 bases spanning the gap. Per germline, CDR1 KGHSH and CDR2 LQKENI. The CDR3 sequence: CASSPLTSTDTQYF. CDR3 nucleotides: TGTGCCAGCTCACCACTAACATCCACAGATACGCAGTATTTT.

The chain has TRBV5-4 and TRBJ2-7, with TRBD2 matching 10 bases. CDR1 is SGHNT, CDR2 YYREEE, per germline (reference sequence). With 3 bases clipped from V and 7 bases from J, the junction kept 7 bases outside the gene matches. This CDR3 has 14 residues. Written as DNA, the CDR3 is TGTGCCAGCAGCTCCCCTAGCGGGAGCGGTGAGCAGTACTTC. Its protein is CASSSPSGSGEQYF.

This clone was seen only a few times. V usage is TRBV12-2 and J usage is TRBJ1-2; the table's D call, TRBD1, was not checked against the DNA. TRBV12-2 is tagged as a pseudogene. This CDR3 has 18 residues. This chain's CDR3 is CASRLSPTVPEPGDGYTF. Written as DNA, the CDR3 is TGTGCAAGTCGCTTATCCCCGACGGTTCCCGAGCCAGGTGATGGCTACACCTTC.

The chain has TRBV7-3 and TRBJ2-1; 7 nucleotides agree with TRBD1. In germline, CDR1 is SGHTA, CDR2 FQGTGA. With 5 bases clipped from V and 7 bases from J, the junction kept 11 bases outside the gene matches. This CDR3 has 15 amino acids. CDR3: CASSGTGDRKNEQFF. The CDR3 DNA reads as TGTGCCAGCAGCGGCACAGGGGATAGAAAGAATGAGCAGTTCTTC.

The chain joins TRBV18 to TRBJ2-7; D uncertain. The V gene lost 3 bases and the J gene lost 6 bases, with 18 bases spanning the gap. CDR1 and CDR2 from the germline V gene are KGHSH and LQKENI. This CDR3 has 15 amino acids. In nucleotides, the CDR3 is TGTGCCAGCTCACCCCCCATTCCCCTCGGTGGCGAGCAGTACTTC. Its protein is CASSPPIPLGGEQYF.

This clone was seen a few times. The chain links TRBV23-1 to TRBJ1-3, with D possibly TRBD1 on 5 matching bases. TRBV23-1 is an open reading frame, and its role is uncertain. Trimming removed 6 bases from V and 5 bases from J, with 14 bases in between. This CDR3 comprises 14 residues. CDR3: CASRGVKYRNTIYF. In DNA, the CDR3 is TGCGCCAGCAGAGGGGTTAAGTATCGAAACACCATATATTTT.

This chain links TRBV11-2 with TRBJ1-1; possible D gene TRBD1, 6 bases. CDR3 length equals 14 residues. V was shortened by 5 bases and J by 4 bases, with 14 bases between the two germline ends. Looked up from germline, CDR1 is SGHAT and CDR2 is FQNNGV. CDR3 loop: CASSLGNRATEAFF. The CDR3 nucleotides are TGTGCCAGCAGCCTTGGAAACAGGGCCACTGAAGCTTTCTTT.

The chain combines TRBV28 with TRBJ2-5; D possibly corresponds to TRBD2 (5 bases). The germline V and J ends were trimmed by 4 bases and 5 bases, with 11 bases remaining between them. CDR3 length: 13 amino acids. Per the germline V gene, CDR1 is MDHEN and CDR2 is SYDVKM. The CDR3 bases are TGTGCCAGCAGTTCTTCCGGGGTGGAGACCCAGTACTTC. Residues: CASSSSGVETQYF.

This clone was observed a single time. This chain links TRBV2 with TRBJ2-7, with 7 bases fitting TRBD2. Germline CDR1 and CDR2: SNHLY and FYNNEI. J was trimmed by 0 bases and V by 8 bases; bases with no gene match: 4. The CDR3 length is 13 residues. The DNA of the CDR3 is TGTGCCAGCGGGGACTACAGCTCCTACGAGCAGTACTTC. Protein product: CASGDYSSYEQYF.

This clone was detected only once. This sequence joins TRBV5-1 and TRBJ1-1, with D tentatively TRBD1 (5 bases). The CDR3 has 15 residues. Germline V gene lookup returns CDR1 SGHRS and CDR2 YFSETQ. The V end was cut by 0 bases, the J end by 5 bases, with 14 bases between. In nucleotides, the CDR3 is TGCGCCAGCAGCTTGGTGGGGGACCCTTCGACTGAAGCTTTCTTT. Translated, it gives CASSLVGDPSTEAFF.

The chain has TRBV21-1 and TRBJ2-1; TRBD2 is the table's D call, not checked against the DNA. TRBV21-1 is termed a pseudogene. The CDR3 sequence is 14 residues long. The CDR3 loop is CASSLGPGAGGQFF. Here the CDR3 DNA reads TGTGCCAGCAGCCTGGGGCCGGGAGCCGGGGGGCAGTTCTTC.

The rearrangement joins TRBV6-1 to TRBJ1-2; D is perhaps TRBD1 (6 bases). There are 14 residues in the CDR3. The V gene's germline CDR1 is MNHNS and CDR2 SASEGT. Trimming pared 5 bases from V and 8 bases from J, leaving 18 bases between. The CDR3 DNA follows: TGTGCCAGCAGTCCTCCCGGTGGGGGCGGGGGCTACACCTTC. It yields the protein CASSPPGGGGGYTF.